This T cell receptor beta chain was captured by sequencing in a study of CD8 T cells in ankylosing spondylitis. This CDR3 has 10 amino acids. CDR1 is SQVTM and CDR2 is ANQGSEA in the germline V gene. Trimming took 7 bases from V and 7 from J, leaving 8 bases between them. Each CDR3 protein is one row after TCRdb ran MiXCR on the 5' RACE reads. The sample records approximately 140,000 distinct CDR3 sequences, 7% to 10% being singletons. This sequence was found in a male donor with ankylosing spondylitis or in good health (not recorded which). The sample was blood, either unsorted or a sorted T cell fraction (not recorded which). The chain employs TRBV29-1 and TRBJ2-1; D ambiguous. CDR3 nucleotide sequence: TGCAGCGCACAGACGAATGAGCAGTTCTTC. As protein: CSAQTNEQFF.